The clone carrying this T cell receptor beta chain was counted only a few times. Its cognate antigen is unknown. The data derive from a study of CD8 T cells in ankylosing spondylitis. Study results and limitations: Among TCR beta sequences, a motif of roughly 8 highly homologous variants appeared characteristic of ankylosing spondylitis blood. Some motif variants had been reported before (in reactive arthritis synovial fluid and blood).

Germline CDR1 and CDR2: SGHAT and FQNNGV. CDR3 length: 15 amino acids. V shed 4 bases, J shed 4 bases, and the junction held 4 bases outside the gene matches. Quantitative 5'-RACE with molecular barcodes generated TCR beta libraries. TCRdb reanalysed the 5' RACE reads using MiXCR and keeps one entry per CDR3 protein. Here the sample spans 470,000 or so distinct CDR3 sequences, 25% to 30% being singletons. The chain combines TRBV11-2 with TRBJ1-3; 10 bases agree with TRBD1. Sequencing was carried out using blood, either unsorted or a sorted T cell fraction (not recorded which). The TCR originated in a male donor with ankylosing spondylitis. The CDR3 nucleotides are TGTGCCAGCAGCTCCGGACAGGGGGACGGAAACACCATATATTTT. Translation gives CASSSGQGDGNTIYF. The whole variable domain, filled in from reference TRBV11-2 and TRBJ1-3, reads EAGVAQSPRYKIIEKRQSVAFWCNPISGHATLYWYQQILGQGPKLLIQFQNNGVVDDSQLPKDRFSAERLKGVDSTLKIQPAKLEDSAVYLCASSSGQGDGNTIYFGEGSWLTVV.